This section outlines one TCR beta chain sequence together with its context. This clone's antigen is unknown. No much larger clonotype is one base removed from it; base qualities were not supplied. In the prospective study, participants were about 18 to 100 years old, resided in 24 geographic areas of the United States, and were enrolled through a virtual design. In the prospective study, cohorts were assigned on the basis of participant-reported clinical history obtained from a screening survey and a study questionnaire. For ImmuneRACE Cohort 3, a participant was defined as recovered based on two consecutive negative NP/OP PCR tests, clearance by a healthcare professional, or resolution of symptoms. In the prospective study, whole blood, serum and a nasopharyngeal or oropharyngeal swab were collected from each participant by mobile phlebotomists. Participants in the prospective study had the option to provide additional blood draws and questionnaires over a 2-month period. Before DNA extraction, blood samples from the prospective study were shipped at room temperature or frozen.

This sample was included in a study of blood T cell repertoires in COVID-19 (TCRdb year 2020). Some background on the complete study: Samples covering the acute and convalescent phases of COVID-19 were provided by collaborators in the United States, Italy and Spain. The material from the prospective study consisted of cDNA or gDNA derived from T cells, B-cell-depleted T cells, or PBMCs. The dataset comprised deeply sampled blood TCRbeta repertoires from subjects exposed to, actively infected with, or recovered from COVID-19. The repertoires were released in a freely available public database intended as a resource for research on the immune response to SARS-CoV-2. Samples were obtained from the ongoing ImmuneRACE study (first 160 participants) and from approximately 1,200 subjects provided by 6 global collaborators. A de-identified subject ID, COVID-19 status, age in years and sex were almost always included in the sample metadata. Where available, HLA class I and class II types were taken from metadata supplied by the sample provider and were not determined by assay-based typing.

The investigation overall reported the following: How much clinical and demographic metadata was included differed by source and by participant, and the metadata was provided uncurated.

TCRbeta CDR3 regions were amplified from genomic DNA using the immunoSEQ Assay, a bias-controlled multiplex PCR. Per the original workflow: The number of nucleated cells in each sample was estimated from the amplification of reference gene primers within the assay. To quantify the absolute abundance of each unique TCRbeta CDR3 rearrangement, sequence reads were collapsed and filtered. For each sample, productive Simpson clonality was calculated by taking the square root of Simpson's diversity index across productive rearrangements. In TCRdb, the immuneACCESS table is reduced to in-frame sequences with V and J assigned. These tables do not hold every clone; where another copy was compared, an unresolved V gene accounts for under half, and the others remain unexplained. V and J calls and clone size are copied from that table; D and trimming were computed from the DNA. The sample table holds under 150,000 clones, of which approximately 86% were seen once. The ten most abundant clones make up around 6.5% of the sample.

Sequencing was performed on PBMCs or T cells enriched from blood (not recorded which). This TCR was recovered from a woman in her forties who had recovered from COVID-19.

The CDR3: CASSFKRERDPYNEQFF. The base sequence is TGTGCCAGCAGCTTTAAGCGGGAGAGGGACCCCTACAATGAGCAGTTCTTC. The chain couples TRBV5-4 to TRBJ2-1; TRBD2 agrees with 8 junctional bases. V trim: 2 bases; J trim: 2 bases; unmatched bases: 9. According to the germline V gene (reference sequence), CDR1 reads SGHNT and CDR2 reads YYREEE. From the cysteine up to the phenylalanine, the CDR3 has a length of 17 residues. Just the 51-base CDR3 DNA is kept, in frame starting at base 1.